These T cell receptor beta chains were read from a single sample in a study of blood T cell repertoires in COVID-19. Produced via immunoSEQ multiplex PCR; TCRdb's table is partial and in-frame only. The sample shows approximately 40,000 clones, 75% to 90% of them seen only once. The sequenced sample was peripheral blood. The origin of the receptors is a human donor in a cohort sampled during active COVID-19. Each CDR3 is given without its conserved first and last residue.

CDR3aa: ASGRQGSAQPQH
v_gene: TRBV2
j_gene: TRBJ1-5

CDR3aa: ASSYSGGETDTQY
v_gene: TRBV6-5
j_gene: TRBJ2-3

CDR3aa: ASSVTPANTGELF
v_gene: TRBV9
j_gene: TRBJ2-2

CDR3aa: AWSFGQVNSYEQY
v_gene: TRBV30
j_gene: TRBJ2-7

CDR3aa: ASSLKTAANYGYT
v_gene: TRBV27
j_gene: TRBJ1-2

CDR3aa: AWSPQGNQPQH
v_gene: TRBV30
j_gene: TRBJ1-5

CDR3aa: ASSLLAGVQEQY
v_gene: TRBV18
j_gene: TRBJ2-7

CDR3aa: AISLGTGDNTEAF
v_gene: TRBV10-3
j_gene: TRBJ1-1

CDR3aa: ASSRTGQGSSGANVLT
v_gene: TRBV6-6
j_gene: TRBJ2-6

CDR3aa: ASSEWIGQQNQPQH
v_gene: TRBV6-1
j_gene: TRBJ1-5

CDR3aa: ASSQTGTVRNTIY
v_gene: TRBV3-1/TRBV3-2
j_gene: TRBJ1-3

CDR3aa: ASSSAPGKSTDTQY
v_gene: TRBV2
j_gene: TRBJ2-3

CDR3aa: ASSFRGADTQY
v_gene: TRBV11-3
j_gene: TRBJ2-3

CDR3aa: SVLSGTGYGYT
v_gene: TRBV29-1
j_gene: TRBJ1-2

CDR3aa: ASSTPGADTQY
v_gene: TRBV7-7
j_gene: TRBJ2-3

CDR3aa: ASSFQTEAF
v_gene: TRBV11-2
j_gene: TRBJ1-1